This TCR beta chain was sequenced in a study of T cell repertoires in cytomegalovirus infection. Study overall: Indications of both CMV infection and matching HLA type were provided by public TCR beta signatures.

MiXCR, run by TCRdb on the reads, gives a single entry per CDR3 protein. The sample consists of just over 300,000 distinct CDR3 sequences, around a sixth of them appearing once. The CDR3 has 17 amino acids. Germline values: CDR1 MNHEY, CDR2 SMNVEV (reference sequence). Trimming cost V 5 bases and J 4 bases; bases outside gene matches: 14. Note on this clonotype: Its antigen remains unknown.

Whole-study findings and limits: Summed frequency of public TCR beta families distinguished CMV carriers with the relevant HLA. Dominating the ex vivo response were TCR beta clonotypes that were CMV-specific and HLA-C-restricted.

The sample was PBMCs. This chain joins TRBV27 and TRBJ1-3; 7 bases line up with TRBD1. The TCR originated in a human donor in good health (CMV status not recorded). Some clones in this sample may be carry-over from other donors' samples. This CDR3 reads CASSPRPEGTEGNTIYF. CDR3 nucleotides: TGTGCCAGCAGTCCCCGACCAGAGGGGACAGAAGGAAACACCATATATTTT.